This T cell receptor beta chain was captured in a study of cytotoxic CD8 clonotypes in ibrutinib-treated CLL (dated by TCRdb to the early 2020s). In the study overall: The cohort had over ten relapsed/refractory and 15 treatment-naive patients; some 17 were IGHV unmutated. Cryopreserved peripheral blood mononuclear cells were obtained before treatment, at response, and at either sustained remission or disease progression. Partial responses were observed in about 25 patients and complete responses in 2; after a median follow-up of around 68 months, remission was maintained in 14 patients and progression was observed in approximately 12. Patients were still on ibrutinib when every remission and progressive disease sample was collected. An average of around 260,000 productive templates and some 100,000 productive rearrangements was obtained per sample. Response samples were taken after a median of approximately eleven months on treatment, ranging from roughly 6 to 36 months. Longitudinal samples were obtainable from about 30% of the 86 participants in the trial. The study at large found these results: Clonality increased at ibrutinib response, stayed stable in sustained remission, and fell back toward baseline at progression. Baseline clonality exceeded that of age-matched healthy donors and correlated strongly with circulating CD8+ T-cell counts. Public clonotypes were rare and either contracted or stayed stable during treatment, and the rise in clonality at ibrutinib response reflected the expansion of private clonotypes. Sampling times were not matched between sustained-remission and progressing patients, and lymph node repertoires were not studied.

Details on this clone: It lacks a known antigen. No qualities accompany the bases; no much larger clone lies one base away.

A MiSeq instrument was used for deep resolution sequencing, which targeted depths ranging from 1 in 1 million up to 1 in 200,000 T cells, with coverage averaging 10x for each clonotype. The immunoSEQ hsTCRB Kit was used to generate the TCR beta libraries. The authors processed their data as follows. ImmunoSEQ Data Assistant and ImmunoSEQ Analyzer were used for data analysis, and V, D and J genes were assigned according to IMGT definitions. Clonality, which ranges from 0 to 1, was calculated by subtracting the normalized Shannon entropy of productive rearrangement frequencies from one. Only overrepresented clonotypes making up at least 0.05% of each patient's repertoire were included in the public clonotype analysis. Some 13 age-matched healthy donor repertoires from immuneACCESS served as clonality controls. As stored in TCRdb, this immuneACCESS dataset retains in-frame rearrangements with V and J assigned. A fraction of the clones does not appear; measured against another copy, unresolved V genes explain less than half of the discrepancy, and the remainder lacks a known reason. For V, J and clone size, that table is used; D and trimming come from the DNA. Recorded for this sample are 11,000 to 15,000 clones; under 65% of them occurred a single time. 30% to 35% of the sample lies in the top ten.

Around 1.8 micrograms of genomic DNA were extracted from cryopreserved PBMCs for TCR beta library preparation. Longitudinal blood samples from CLL patients receiving ibrutinib monotherapy were subjected to high-throughput TCR beta sequencing. The patients took part in an open-label, single-center phase 2 trial of ibrutinib monotherapy. Trimming costs V 0 bases and J 6 bases, and their ends lie 9 bases apart. CDR1 and CDR2, looked up from the germline V gene (reference sequence), are LNHDA and SQIVND. The CDR3 runs 14 residues from the cysteine to the phenylalanine. Here the CDR3 DNA is all that survives: 42 bases in frame from base 1.

The receptor chain draws on TRBV19 and TRBJ2-1, with the D gene not confidently named. This clonotype was sampled from a human donor with chronic lymphocytic leukemia. The sequencing here drew on PBMCs, taken at an approximately 25-month disease-progression time point, from a patient treated with ibrutinib. The bases read TGTGCCAGTAGTATAGATTTTGCCACCAATGAGCAGTTCTTC. This codes for CASSIDFATNEQFF. This CDR3, with the reference TRBV19 and TRBJ2-1 proteins standing in past its ends, gives the full variable domain DGGITQSPKYLFRKEGQNVTLSCEQNLNHDAMYWYRQDPGQGLRLIYYSQIVNDFQKGDIAEGYSVSREKKESFPLTVTSAQKNPTAFYLCASSIDFATNEQFFGPGTRLTVL.